These 30 T cell receptor beta chains originate from one sample sequenced in a study of blood T cell repertoires in COVID-19. Profiling relied on immunoSEQ multiplex PCR, and the TCRdb table lists in-frame clones only, not all of them. Of approximately 67,000 clones in the sample, over 80% were seen once. The sample taken for sequencing was peripheral blood. Every receptor here comes from a middle-aged man with active COVID-19.

This chain joins TRBV4-1 and TRBJ1-2; D is unclear. Germline CDR1 is MGHRA and CDR2 is YSYEKL. Trimming left V 0 bases short and J 1 base short, with 9 bases between. The CDR3 sequence is 15 residues long. The CDR3 nucleotides read TGCGCCAGCAGCCAAGAGTCACAAGTTAACTATGGCTACACCTTC. Amino acid sequence: CASSQESQVNYGYTF.

CDR3: CASSLGRGHGYTF. The CDR3 DNA follows: TGTGCCAGCAGCTTGGGAAGGGGGCATGGCTACACCTTC. The J gene is TRBJ1-2, the V gene TRBV5-6; 7 nucleotides line up with TRBD1. With V trimmed by 0 bases and J by 6 bases, 2 bases remained unmatched. The CDR3 is made up of 13 amino acids. The germline gives CDR1 SGHDT, CDR2 YYEEEE.

Only a few counts were recorded for this clone. The chain carries TRBV9 and TRBJ2-1; 9 bases align to TRBD2. CDR1 is SGDLS and CDR2 is YYNGEE in the germline V gene. With V trimmed by 0 bases and J by 7 bases, 8 bases remained unmatched. The CDR3 sequence is 16 residues long. The CDR3 sequence: CASSVVPSGGQNEQFF. Here the CDR3 DNA reads TGTGCCAGCAGCGTAGTGCCAAGCGGGGGGCAGAATGAGCAGTTCTTC.

The V and J genes are TRBV7-2 and TRBJ2-3; D gene unclear. Germline V gene lookup returns CDR1 SGHTA and CDR2 FQGNSA. The CDR3 loop spans 15 amino acids. The V end was cut by 1 base, the J end by 2 bases, with 10 bases between. For the CDR3, the DNA is TGTGCCAGCAGCTTAGTCTGGGCCACCACAGATACGCAGTATTTT. Translating it yields CASSLVWATTDTQYF.

V usage is TRBV7-9 and J usage is TRBJ2-7, with 7 bases fitting TRBD1. Germline V CDR1 and CDR2: SEHNR, FQNEAQ (reference sequence). Trimming cost V 5 bases and J 0 bases; bases outside gene matches: 4. The CDR3 is made up of 14 amino acids. The CDR3 DNA is TGTGCCAGCAGCCCACAGGGGAACTCCTACGAGCAGTACTTC. Amino acids: CASSPQGNSYEQYF.

The chain couples TRBV4-2 to TRBJ2-7, with a tentative D call TRBD2 (5 bases). Germline-derived CDR1 and CDR2 are LGHNA and YNFKEQ. V was trimmed by 3 bases and J by 3 bases, leaving 18 bases between them. This CDR3 has 16 residues. CDR3 amino acids: CASSHLLEGGYYEQYF. CDR3 nucleotide sequence: TGTGCCAGCAGCCACCTACTTGAGGGCGGTTACTACGAGCAGTACTTC.

The chain employs TRBV6-5 and TRBJ2-7, with a tentative D call TRBD1 (5 bases). Trimming pared 8 bases from V and 4 bases from J, leaving 12 bases between. Germline V gene sequence: CDR1 MNHEY, CDR2 SVGAGI. CDR3 length equals 12 residues. CDR3 DNA: TGTGCCAGCCGCTCGCAGGGATACGAGCAGTACTTC. It is translated as CASRSQGYEQYF.

Concerning this clone: This may stem from a read error, because a much larger clone lies one nucleotide away. V gene TRBV2 combines with J gene TRBJ1-1, with D perhaps TRBD1 (6 bases). The germline V gene has CDR1 SNHLY and CDR2 FYNNEI. This CDR3 has 13 residues. CDR3 coding DNA: TGTGCCAGCAGTGGGGGGCCGGGCACTGAAGTTTTCTTT. Translation gives CASSGGPGTEVFF.

This clone showed up just once. The V call is TRBV28, the J call TRBJ1-1; D possibly corresponds to TRBD1 (5 bases). V was trimmed by 6 bases and J by 0 bases, leaving 11 bases between them. CDR1 MDHEN and CDR2 SYDVKM come from the germline V gene. The CDR3 contains 14 residues. The CDR3 nucleotides are TGTGCCAGCAGACGTGACAGCCTGAACACTGAAGCTTTCTTT. Translation gives CASRRDSLNTEAFF.

The rearrangement joins TRBV28 to TRBJ2-7, with TRBD1 identical over 10 bases. This CDR3 comprises 16 residues. The germline gives CDR1 MDHEN, CDR2 SYDVKM. The junction had 9 bases not matched to a gene; V was cut back by 2 bases and J by 5 bases. CDR3 sequence (DNA): TGTGCCAGCAGTTTAGGGGGACAGGGGAAGAAGAACGAGCAGTACTTC. It is translated as CASSLGGQGKKNEQYF.

This clone has only one observation. The chain recombines TRBV2 with TRBJ1-1; D call uncertain. The V and J ends lost 6 bases and 4 bases respectively, with 12 bases between them. The CDR3 spans 13 residues. Germline CDR1 reads SNHLY; CDR2 reads FYNNEI. CDR3 DNA sequence: TGTGCCAGCAGAGGCGAGGGAAGCACTGAAGCTTTCTTT. This gives the protein CASRGEGSTEAFF.

This clone was picked up a small number of times. The rearrangement links TRBV27 to TRBJ2-1; 8 nucleotides line up with TRBD1. Unmatched junction bases numbered 12, after V lost 1 base and J lost 4 bases. This CDR3 contains 18 residues. The germline V gene encodes CDR1 MNHEY and CDR2 SMNVEV (reference sequence). The CDR3 reads CASSLYGTSGGAYNEQFF. In DNA, the CDR3 is TGTGCCAGCAGTTTATACGGAACCTCAGGGGGCGCGTACAATGAGCAGTTCTTC.

The CDR3, as DNA: TGTGCCAGCAGCCGGAAAGTGGACAGGGTAGCAGCTTTCTTT. This translates into CASSRKVDRVAAFF. The chain is built from TRBV6-5 and TRBJ1-1; 8 bases fit TRBD1. V was pared by 6 bases and J by 10 bases, with 13 bases of the junction left unmatched. CDR3 length equals 14 residues. In germline, CDR1 is MNHEY, CDR2 SVGAGI.

The rearrangement links TRBV30 to TRBJ2-1, with 7 bases aligning to TRBD2. The junction had 5 bases not matched to a gene; V was cut back by 3 bases and J by 0 bases. The V gene's germline CDR1 is GTSNPN and CDR2 SVGIG (reference sequence). The CDR3 covers 15 residues. Written as DNA, the CDR3 is TGTGCCTGGAGCCGGGGCGGGAGCTCCTACAATGAGCAGTTCTTC. Translated, it gives CAWSRGGSSYNEQFF.

This clone was observed a single time. The chain carries TRBV18 and TRBJ1-1, with 10 positions matching TRBD1. CDR3 length: 19 amino acids. V shed 4 bases, J shed 1 base, and the junction held 15 bases outside the gene matches. CDR1 and CDR2 from the germline V gene are KGHSH and LQKENI. This CDR3 reads CASSRLTAGTGVENTEAFF. The CDR3 nucleotides read TGTGCCAGCTCACGCCTCACAGCGGGGACAGGGGTCGAGAACACTGAAGCTTTCTTT.

This chain connects TRBV5-1 to TRBJ2-7; 7 bases align to TRBD2. The CDR3 extends over 15 amino acids. J was trimmed by 1 base and V by 5 bases; bases with no gene match: 9. Germline CDR1 reads SGHRS; CDR2 reads YFSETQ. In DNA, the CDR3 is TGCGCCAGCAGGGGACGGGGGGACGGTTCCTACGAGCAGTACTTC. It translates to CASRGRGDGSYEQYF.

The chain links TRBV7-2 to TRBJ2-4, with 7 nucleotides matching TRBD1. Looked up from germline, CDR1 is SGHTA and CDR2 is FQGNSA. V was clipped by 6 bases and J by 1 base; unmatched bases: 9. The CDR3 loop spans 16 amino acids. CDR3 sequence reads: CASRPLQGSAKNIQYF. CDR3 nucleotides: TGTGCCAGCAGACCCTTACAGGGGTCGGCCAAAAACATTCAGTACTTC.

CDR3 coding DNA: TGTGCCAGCAGCCTAACAGGGGTCCCGTACCGAGAGACCCAGTACTTC. Protein: CASSLTGVPYRETQYF. The J gene is TRBJ2-5, the V gene TRBV9; 7 bases align to TRBD1. CDR3 length: 16 residues. The germline gives CDR1 SGDLS, CDR2 YYNGEE. The V and J ends lost 4 bases and 4 bases, in that order; junction bases with no gene match: 13.

CDR3 nucleotides: TGTGCCAGCAGTGTGGGACAGGGAAATTCACCCCTCCACTTT. Translation gives CASSVGQGNSPLHF. The V and J genes are TRBV28 and TRBJ1-6, with 9 bases fitting TRBD1. V shed 5 bases, J shed 7 bases, and the junction held 3 bases outside the gene matches. The CDR3 consists of 14 residues. Germline V lookup: CDR1 MDHEN, CDR2 SYDVKM. Drawing the rest from reference TRBV28 and TRBJ1-6, the complete variable domain is DVKVTQSSRYLVKRTGEKVFLECVQDMDHENMFWYRQDPGLGLRLIYFSYDVKMKEKGDIPEGYSVSREKKERFSLILESASTNQTSMYLCASSVGQGNSPLHFGNGTRLTVT.

The genes are TRBV28 and TRBJ1-3, with a possible D match to TRBD1 (5 bases). CDR3 length equals 15 residues. Germline CDR1 and CDR2: MDHEN and SYDVKM. The V end was cut by 5 bases, the J end by 2 bases, with 13 bases between. CDR3 nucleotides: TGTGCCAGCAGTACCCCAGGGAGGACTGGAAACACCATATATTTT. This codes for CASSTPGRTGNTIYF.

The V and J genes are TRBV7-9 and TRBJ1-5; 11 bases match TRBD1. Germline-derived CDR1 and CDR2 are SEHNR and FQNEAQ (reference sequence). The ends lost 5 bases at V and 7 bases at J; junction bases unmatched: 7. This CDR3 has 15 residues. The CDR3 coding sequence is TGTGCCAGCAGCCGCGGACAGGGGGCACCCCAGCCCCAGCATTTT. This codes for CASSRGQGAPQPQHF.

This clone appeared once. V usage is TRBV4-3 and J usage is TRBJ1-4; the match to TRBD1 covers 8 bases. Unmatched junction bases numbered 4, after V lost 4 bases and J lost 0 bases. In germline, CDR1 is LGHNA, CDR2 YSLEER. This CDR3 is built from 16 residues. The CDR3 bases are TGCGCCAGCAGCCTAGACAGGGGTGCAACTAATGAAAAACTGTTTTTT. This gives the protein CASSLDRGATNEKLFF.

The chain joins TRBV18 to TRBJ1-6; 7 bases are shared with TRBD1. The CDR3 is 18 residues long. In germline, CDR1 is KGHSH, CDR2 LQKENI. V dropped 2 bases and J dropped 4; count of bases not matched to a gene: 11. The CDR3: CASSPEGLSTGYNSPLHF. In DNA, the CDR3 is TGTGCCAGCTCACCAGAGGGATTATCGACAGGGTATAATTCACCCCTCCACTTT.

The table lists this clone with a few counts. The V and J genes are TRBV11-2 and TRBJ2-5, with a tentative D call TRBD1 (6 bases). V lost 5 bases and J lost 1, with 14 bases in between. Germline V CDR1 and CDR2: SGHAT, FQNNGV. CDR3 size: 15 residues. CDR3 region: CASSPRRTVQETQYF. The CDR3 nucleotides read TGTGCCAGCAGCCCTAGGAGGACAGTCCAAGAGACCCAGTACTTC.

The chain combines TRBV29-1 with TRBJ2-1, with D tentatively TRBD2 (5 bases). CDR3 length: 13 residues. V lost 5 bases, J lost 6 bases, and 14 bases lay in between. Germline CDR1 is SQVTM and CDR2 is ANQGSEA. CDR3 region: CSVTAENGNEQFF. The CDR3 DNA reads as TGCAGCGTTACAGCGGAGAATGGCAATGAGCAGTTCTTC.

This clone was observed once. The chain links TRBV6-6 to TRBJ1-4, with TRBD1 identical over 7 bases. The CDR3 runs to 14 residues. Germline lookup yields CDR1 MNHNY and CDR2 SVGAGI (reference sequence). V lost 6 bases, J lost 6 bases, and 7 bases stayed unmatched. The chain's CDR3 is CASRLGGVDEKLFF. As DNA, the CDR3 is TGTGCCAGCAGGCTAGGGGGCGTCGATGAAAAACTGTTTTTT.

In its sample, this clone was seen a few times. V is TRBV4-3 and J is TRBJ1-6; 7 nucleotides align to TRBD1. The V gene's germline CDR1 is LGHNA and CDR2 YSLEER. J gave up 13 bases and V 4 bases, and 7 bases lay outside the gene matches. CDR3 length: 13 amino acids. CDR3: CASSRETGLPLHF. CDR3 in DNA: TGCGCCAGCAGCCGGGAGACAGGGCTCCCCCTCCACTTT.

This clone was detected only once. The genes are TRBV13 and TRBJ2-3; 11 bases match TRBD2. V lost 2 bases and J lost 5; bases outside the gene matches: 9. The germline CDR1 and CDR2 sequences are PRHDT and FYEKMQ (reference sequence). The CDR3 contains 17 residues. The CDR3 DNA is TGTGCCAGCAGCTTACGGCTAGCGGGGGGAGAATTAGATACGCAGTATTTT. Its translation: CASSLRLAGGELDTQYF.

The chain couples TRBV7-2 to TRBJ2-7; 7 positions agree with TRBD1. Germline CDR1 reads SGHTA; CDR2 reads FQGNSA. This CDR3 spans 13 amino acids. V was pared by 1 base and J by 7 bases, with 4 bases of the junction left unmatched. Here the CDR3 reads CASSLERGREQYF. The CDR3 region has the DNA TGTGCCAGCAGCTTAGAAAGGGGGCGGGAGCAGTACTTC.

J is TRBJ2-1 and V is TRBV5-4; 8 bases are shared with TRBD2. Germline assignment: CDR1 SGHNT and CDR2 YYREEE (reference sequence). CDR3 length equals 12 residues. Trimming at V came to 4 bases and at J to 9 bases, leaving 3 bases not matched to a gene. The CDR3 is CASSREGFEQFF. DNA for the CDR3: TGTGCCAGCAGCCGGGAGGGTTTTGAGCAGTTCTTC.